A single TCR beta chain is shown here with its context. The germline CDR1 and CDR2 sequences are SGHVS and FNYEAQ. Trimming pared 5 bases from V and 5 bases from J, leaving 12 bases between. The CDR3 runs 13 residues. The sample originates from a study of resident and recirculating memory T cells in vitiligo. Across the study: Each patient gave two lesional and two nonlesional epidermal shave biopsies, plus PBMCs.

Data came from immunoSEQ multiplex PCR; TCRdb stores just in-frame clones and leaves some out. The table shows more than 65,000 clones, with 80% to 95% occurring only once. Sequenced: blood. The gene calls are TRBV7-6 and TRBJ2-5, with D possibly matching TRBD2 (6 bases). This receptor was identified in a male donor with vitiligo. Here the CDR3 DNA reads TGTGCCAGCAGCCCCCATGCGGGGGAGACCCAGTACTTC. This codes for CASSPHAGETQYF.